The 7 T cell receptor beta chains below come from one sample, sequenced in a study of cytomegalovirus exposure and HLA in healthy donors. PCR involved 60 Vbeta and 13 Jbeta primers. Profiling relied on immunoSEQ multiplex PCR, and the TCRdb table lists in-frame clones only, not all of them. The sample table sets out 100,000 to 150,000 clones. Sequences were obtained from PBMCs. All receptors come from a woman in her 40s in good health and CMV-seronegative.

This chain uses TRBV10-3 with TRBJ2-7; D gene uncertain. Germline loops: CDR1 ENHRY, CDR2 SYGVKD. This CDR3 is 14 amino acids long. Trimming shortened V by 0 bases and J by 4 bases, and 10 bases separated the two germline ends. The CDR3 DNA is TGTGCCATCAGTGAGTCGGGCAGCCTTTACGAGCAGTACTTC. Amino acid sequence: CAISESGSLYEQYF.

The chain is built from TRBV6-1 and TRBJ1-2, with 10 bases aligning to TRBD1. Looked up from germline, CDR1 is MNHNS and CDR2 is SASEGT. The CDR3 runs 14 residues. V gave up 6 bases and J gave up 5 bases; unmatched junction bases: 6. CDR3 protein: CASSAGQGRYGYTF. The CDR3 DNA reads TGTGCCAGCAGCGCGGGACAGGGGCGGTATGGCTACACCTTC.

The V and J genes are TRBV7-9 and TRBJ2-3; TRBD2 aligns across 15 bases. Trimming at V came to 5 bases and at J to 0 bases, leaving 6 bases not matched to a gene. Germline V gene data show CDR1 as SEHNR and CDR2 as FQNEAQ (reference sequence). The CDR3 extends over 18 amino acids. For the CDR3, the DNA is TGTGCCAGCAGCCAGGGACTAGCGGGGGGCTCTAGCACAGATACGCAGTATTTT. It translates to CASSQGLAGGSSTDTQYF.

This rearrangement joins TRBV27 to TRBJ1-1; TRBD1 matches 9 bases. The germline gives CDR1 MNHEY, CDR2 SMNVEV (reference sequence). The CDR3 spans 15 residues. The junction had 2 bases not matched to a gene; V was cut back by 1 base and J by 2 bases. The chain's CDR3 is CASSLLGQGNTEAFF. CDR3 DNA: TGTGCCAGCAGTTTATTGGGACAGGGAAACACTGAAGCTTTCTTT.

The CDR3 region is CASSPSPTANYGYTF. CDR3 DNA: TGTGCCAGCTCACCCAGCCCGACAGCTAACTATGGCTACACCTTC. V usage is TRBV18 and J usage is TRBJ1-2; D is possibly TRBD1 (5 bases). The CDR3 runs 15 residues. CDR1 is KGHSH and CDR2 is LQKENI in the germline V gene. The V gene lost 3 bases and the J gene lost 0 bases, with 11 bases spanning the gap. Complete variable domain (other parts from reference TRBV18 and TRBJ1-2): NAGVMQNPRHLVRRRGQEARLRCSPMKGHSHVYWYRQLPEEGLKFMVYLQKENIIDESGMPKERFSAEFPKEGPSILRIQQVVRGDSAAYFCASSPSPTANYGYTFGSGTRLTVV.

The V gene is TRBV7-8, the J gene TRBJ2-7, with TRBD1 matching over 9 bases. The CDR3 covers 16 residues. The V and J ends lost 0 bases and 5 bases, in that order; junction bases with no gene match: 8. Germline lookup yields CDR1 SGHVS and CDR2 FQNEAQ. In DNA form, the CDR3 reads TGTGCCAGCAGCTTAGCGGGCGGACAGGGGCTCCACGAGCAGTACGTC. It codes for CASSLAGGQGLHEQYV.

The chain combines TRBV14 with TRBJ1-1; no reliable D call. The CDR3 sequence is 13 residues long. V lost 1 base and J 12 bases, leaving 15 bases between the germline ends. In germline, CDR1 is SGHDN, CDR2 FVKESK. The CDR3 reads CASSQGLQTKTFF. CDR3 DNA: TGTGCCAGCAGCCAAGGATTGCAAACTAAAACTTTCTTT.